This T cell receptor (beta chain) comes out of a study of T cell responses to AZD1222 COVID-19 vaccine. Germline-derived CDR1 and CDR2 are SGHRS and YFSETQ. V dropped 0 bases and J dropped 7; count of bases not matched to a gene: 4. The CDR3 length is 15 residues. Notes on the study in general: White British people made up most donors, females outnumbered males, and clonal diversity was possibly underestimated. Spike-spanning, vaccine-associated CD4 TCRs were dominant at 160-218 and 743-854. Among those given AZD1222, only five or six were seropositive at baseline. Among spike-specific TCRs, nearly half reportedly target unmutated variant regions.

Regarding this clone: Its target is unknown.

The protocol was immunoSEQ multiplex PCR, while the TCRdb copy is restricted to in-frame clones and leaves out a portion. The table has 92,000 or so clones, about nine tenths seen once. The sample was peripheral blood, taken on day 0 of AZD1222 vaccination. The rearrangement uses TRBV5-1 and TRBJ2-1, with 10 bases that match TRBD2. This clonotype originated in an adult in good health. CDR3 nucleotides: TGCGCCAGCAGCTTGGAACTAGCGGGAACAAATGAGCAGTTCTTC. Its protein is CASSLELAGTNEQFF.